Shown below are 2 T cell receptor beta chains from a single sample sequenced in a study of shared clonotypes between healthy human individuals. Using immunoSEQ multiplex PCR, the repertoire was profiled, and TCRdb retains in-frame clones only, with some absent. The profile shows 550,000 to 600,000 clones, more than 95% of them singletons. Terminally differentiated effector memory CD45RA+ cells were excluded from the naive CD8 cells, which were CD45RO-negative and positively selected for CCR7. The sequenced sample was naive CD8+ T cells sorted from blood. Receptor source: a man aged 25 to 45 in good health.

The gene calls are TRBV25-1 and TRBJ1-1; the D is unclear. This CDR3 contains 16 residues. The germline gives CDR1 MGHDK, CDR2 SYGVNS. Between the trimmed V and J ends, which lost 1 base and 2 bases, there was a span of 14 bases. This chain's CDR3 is CASSESGPILNTEAFF. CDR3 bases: TGTGCCAGCAGTGAATCAGGACCGATACTCAACACTGAAGCTTTCTTT.

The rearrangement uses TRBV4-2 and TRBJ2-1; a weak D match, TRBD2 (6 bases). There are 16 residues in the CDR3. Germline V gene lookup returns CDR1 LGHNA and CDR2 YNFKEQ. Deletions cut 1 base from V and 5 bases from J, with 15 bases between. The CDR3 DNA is TGTGCCAGCAGCCAAGGTCGCCTAGCGTGGGACAATGAGCAGTTCTTC. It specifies CASSQGRLAWDNEQFF.